The T cell receptor beta chain under discussion was sequenced for a study of control samples from healthy donors and cancer patients (dated by TCRdb to 2020 to 2022). Libraries were built with the immunoSEQ multiplex PCR assay. In TCRdb, the immuneACCESS table is reduced to in-frame sequences with V and J assigned. These tables do not hold every clone; where another copy was compared, an unresolved V gene accounts for under half, and the others remain unexplained. The sample table holds 200,000 to 250,000 clones, of which around 94% were seen once. In total, the top ten clones hold roughly 1.6% of the sample. In the case of this clone: It has no known antigen specificity. No qualities accompany the bases; no much larger clone lies one base away.

The trim is 5 bases for V and 11 bases for J, with a gap of 18 bases between the germline ends. There are 13 amino acids in the CDR3, from cysteine to phenylalanine inclusive. Only the CDR3 region is kept as DNA, spanning 39 bases read in frame from base 1. From a lookup of the germline V gene, CDR1 and CDR2 are MNHEY and SVGAGI. The chain joins TRBV6-5 to TRBJ1-2; perhaps TRBD1 is the D gene, with 6 bases matching. Sequencing input: blood. This receptor was obtained from a man in his fifties in good health. CDR3 loop: CASSPPGGGSYTF. The nucleotide sequence is given as TGTGCCAGCAGTCCTCCGGGAGGGGGTAGTTACACCTTC.